A single sample gave rise to the 6 T cell receptor beta chains below, sequenced in a study of cytomegalovirus exposure and HLA in healthy donors. Primers included in the PCR were 60 Vbeta and 13 Jbeta primers. Using immunoSEQ multiplex PCR, the repertoire was profiled, and TCRdb retains in-frame clones only, with some absent. The sample spans about 120,000 clones; the ten largest clones claim about 1.5%. The sequenced sample consisted of PBMCs. The receptors originated from a woman aged 40-49 years in good health and CMV-seropositive.

The genes are TRBV10-3 and TRBJ2-7, with 10 bases that match TRBD1. The junction had 8 bases not matched to a gene; V was cut back by 1 base and J by 5 bases. Germline V gives CDR1 ENHRY, CDR2 SYGVKD. This CDR3 comprises 16 residues. CDR3 DNA: TGTGCCATCAGTGAGTGGGGGGGGACAGGGGATAACGAGCAGTACTTC. This encodes CAISEWGGTGDNEQYF.

The chain employs TRBV18 and TRBJ2-1; 8 nucleotides agree with TRBD2. V shed 1 base and J 5 bases; nucleotides not matched to a gene: 4. The CDR3 sequence is 15 residues long. In germline, CDR1 is KGHSH, CDR2 LQKENI. DNA for the CDR3: TGTGCCAGCTCACCACTAGCGGGAAGGGACAATGAGCAGTTCTTC. This gives the protein CASSPLAGRDNEQFF.

V gene TRBV7-9 combines with J gene TRBJ1-4, with D unclear. The V end lost 0 bases, the J end lost 4 bases, and 9 bases lay between the germline ends. CDR1 and CDR2 from the germline V gene are SEHNR and FQNEAQ (reference sequence). The CDR3 is 15 amino acids. The DNA for the CDR3 is TGTGCCAGCAGCTTAGCGGACTGGCTTAATGAAAAACTGTTTTTT. Translation: CASSLADWLNEKLFF.

The chain links TRBV10-3 to TRBJ1-1; 10 bases fit TRBD1. The CDR3 has 15 residues. J lost 4 bases, V lost 6 bases, and 8 bases had no gene match. The germline gives CDR1 ENHRY, CDR2 SYGVKD. The CDR3 region is CAIRGRDRGRTEAFF. CDR3 nucleotides: TGTGCCATCAGGGGACGGGACAGGGGCCGCACTGAAGCTTTCTTT.

This rearrangement joins TRBV7-9 to TRBJ2-7; TRBD1 matches 7 bases. With V trimmed by 4 bases and J by 3 bases, 18 bases remained unmatched. Germline V lookup: CDR1 SEHNR, CDR2 FQNEAQ (reference sequence). This CDR3 spans 18 amino acids. The CDR3 protein is CASSSLRSPGTASYEQYF. In DNA, the CDR3 is TGTGCCAGCAGCTCGTTACGTTCTCCCGGGACAGCTAGCTACGAGCAGTACTTC.

V and J are TRBV4-2 and TRBJ2-7, with unresolved D. The length of the CDR3 is 14 residues. Germline CDR1 is LGHNA and CDR2 is YNFKEQ. V gave up 0 bases and J gave up 1 base, with 7 bases separating them. The CDR3 region is CASSQDTVSYEQYF. CDR3 DNA: TGTGCCAGCAGCCAAGATACGGTTTCCTACGAGCAGTACTTC.